What follows are 5 T cell receptor beta chains derived from one specimen sequenced in a study of CD8 T cells in Susac syndrome. RNA amounts of about 0.5 to 1 ug underwent reverse transcription with random hexamers. TCRdb re-derived calls from the immunoSEQ multiplex PCR reads in MiXCR, one entry per CDR3 protein. The sample lists about 180,000 distinct CDR3 sequences; almost 96% were seen once. The specimen was CD4+ T cells from PBMCs. These receptors came from a human donor with multiple sclerosis.

The rearrangement joins TRBV30 to TRBJ1-1; 8 bases fit TRBD1. Trimming took 8 bases from V and 7 from J; bases not matched to a gene: 12. This CDR3 is 13 amino acids long. Germline CDR1 GTSNPN, CDR2 SVGIG (reference sequence). The CDR3 reads CAREGRGQVEAFF. For the CDR3, the DNA is TGTGCCAGGGAGGGCAGGGGGCAGGTTGAAGCTTTCTTT. Combining the CDR3 with reference TRBV30 and TRBJ1-1 gives the whole variable domain SQTIHQWPATLVQPVGSPLSLECTVEGTSNPNLYWYRQAAGRGLQLLFYSVGIGQISSEVPQNLSASRPQDRQFILSSKKLLLSDSGFYLCAREGRGQVEAFFGQGTRLTVV.

This chain links TRBV3-1 with TRBJ2-5, with D maybe TRBD2 (5 bases). This CDR3 has 16 amino acids. Trimming shortened V by 2 bases and J by 1 base, and 14 bases separated the two germline ends. The germline V gene has CDR1 LGHDT and CDR2 YNNKEL (reference sequence). CDR3 amino acids: CASSQFGSELQETQYF. The CDR3 DNA sequence: TGTGCCAGCAGCCAATTCGGTAGCGAACTCCAAGAGACCCAGTACTTC.

The chain uses TRBV29-1 and TRBJ2-1; a possible D gene is TRBD1 (7 bases). Germline assignment: CDR1 SQVTM and CDR2 ANQGSEA. V was shortened by 7 bases and J by 6 bases, with 10 bases between the two germline ends. This CDR3 contains 11 residues. The CDR3 nucleotides read TGCAGCGCTCAGGGGGGCAATGAGCAGTTCTTC. Translated, it gives CSAQGGNEQFF.

The chain uses TRBV6-5 and TRBJ2-3; D is uncertain. This CDR3 region has 13 residues. The germline V and J ends were trimmed by 2 bases and 0 bases, with 3 bases remaining between them. Per germline, CDR1 MNHEY and CDR2 SVGAGI. CDR3 sequence reads: CASSYPSTDTQYF. In DNA, the CDR3 is TGTGCCAGCAGTTACCCGAGCACAGATACGCAGTATTTT.

This chain uses TRBV5-4 with TRBJ2-3; the D gene is possibly TRBD2 (6 bases). The CDR3 loop spans 16 amino acids. The V gene lost 3 bases and the J gene lost 2 bases, with 16 bases spanning the gap. CDR1 SGHNT and CDR2 YYREEE come from the germline V gene (reference sequence). CDR3 sequence: CASSSGRGLLTDTQYF. CDR3 bases: TGTGCCAGCAGCTCTGGGCGGGGTCTACTCACAGATACGCAGTATTTT.